Listed below are T cell receptor beta chains from one sample, sequenced in a study of T cell responses to AZD1222 COVID-19 vaccine. The protocol was immunoSEQ multiplex PCR, while the TCRdb copy is restricted to in-frame clones and leaves out a portion. The sample carries roughly 86,000 clones, around 89% recorded once. The sequencing here drew on peripheral blood, taken on day 0 of AZD1222 vaccination. Every receptor here comes from an adult in good health. Each CDR3 is given with its conserved first and last residue. D genes are given only for firm matches.

V	J	D	DNA	CDR3
TRBV12-1	TRBJ1-1	NA	TGTGCCAGCAGCGCTCGGGAGCAAGGGTGGGTTTACACTGAAGCTTTCTTT	CASSAREQGWVYTEAFF
TRBV28	TRBJ2-2	TRBD2	TGTGCCAGCAGTTTGCTGGCTAGCGGGACGAACACCGGGGAGCTGTTTTTT	CASSLLASGTNTGELFF
TRBV30	TRBJ2-1	NA	TGTGCCTGGAGTCAGGGCAGGGGCCTTAACAATGAGCAGTTCTTC	CAWSQGRGLNNEQFF
TRBV19	TRBJ1-5	NA	TGTGCCAGTAGTATTTGGCGGGTGGAGGGGAATCAGCCCCAGCATTTT	CASSIWRVEGNQPQHF
TRBV10-3	TRBJ2-1	NA	TGTGCCATCAGTGCGGGGGATGAGCAGTTCTTC	CAISAGDEQFF
TRBV6-1	TRBJ2-7	NA	TGTGCCAGCAGTGAAGCGCTTCAGGATATGAGCTCCTACGAGCAGTACTTC	CASSEALQDMSSYEQYF
TRBV6-5	TRBJ2-1	TRBD2	TGTGCCAGCAGTTACTCGACTAGCGGGAGTGGGCAGTTCTTC	CASSYSTSGSGQFF
TRBV18	TRBJ1-6	NA	TGTGCCAGCTCAGAGAGCAATTCACCCCTCCACTTT	CASSESNSPLHF
TRBV9	TRBJ1-2	NA	TGTGCCAGCAGCGCGCAGGGGACCAACGACTATGGCTACACCTTC	CASSAQGTNDYGYTF
TRBV5-1	TRBJ2-7	NA	TGCGCCAGCAGCTTGGAGCCAGGGTCAGGCTACGAGCAGTACTTC	CASSLEPGSGYEQYF
TRBV5-4	TRBJ1-1	NA	TGTGCCAGCGGCTCCTATTCAGGGGCCGGGGCTGAAGCTTTCTTT	CASGSYSGAGAEAFF